The 30 T cell receptor beta chains below come from one sample, sequenced in a study of T cells expressing NK-cell markers. Reanalyzing the 5' RACE reads, TCRdb keeps one entry per CDR3 protein, without DNA. The table lists roughly 23,000 distinct CDR3 sequences. What was sequenced was blood T cells: a sorted CD56 or NKG2C T cell subset, CD4+ or CD8+ T cells, or bulk PBMC T cells (not recorded which). All receptors come from a man aged 18 to 69 in good health.

The rearrangement joins TRBV20-1 to TRBJ2-1; the D call of TRBD2 rests on TCRdb alone, since no DNA is present to check it. CDR1 DFQATT and CDR2 SNEGSKA come from the germline V gene (reference sequence). The CDR3 totals 12 residues. Here the CDR3 reads CSAQRSPGEQFF.

The chain recombines TRBV27 with TRBJ1-5. The CDR3 consists of 14 residues. Germline V gene sequence: CDR1 MNHEY, CDR2 SMNVEV (reference sequence). CDR3 protein: CASSFLGLNQPQHF.

The chain recombines TRBV19 with TRBJ1-1. The germline V gene encodes CDR1 LNHDA and CDR2 SQIVND (reference sequence). This CDR3 is 15 amino acids long. The CDR3 protein is CASSPLGSVSTEAFF.

The chain joins TRBV29-1 to TRBJ1-2; TCRdb lists TRBD1, though no DNA is available to test this call. The CDR3 is made up of 14 amino acids. Germline V CDR1 and CDR2: SQVTM, ANQGSEA. The CDR3 protein is CSVTRTRPEWGYTF.

This chain joins TRBV28 and TRBJ2-1; TCRdb indicates TRBD2, and absent DNA this call remains unverified. Germline-derived CDR1 and CDR2 are MDHEN and SYDVKM. The CDR3 covers 15 residues. The CDR3 region is CASSASGYSYNEQFF. The full variable domain, completed using reference TRBV28 and TRBJ2-1, is DVKVTQSSRYLVKRTGEKVFLECVQDMDHENMFWYRQDPGLGLRLIYFSYDVKMKEKGDIPEGYSVSREKKERFSLILESASTNQTSMYLCASSASGYSYNEQFFGPGTRLTVL.

The chain is built from TRBV4-3 and TRBJ1-2; TCRdb returns TRBD1, unconfirmable since there is no DNA. The CDR3 contains 16 residues. Germline CDR1 LGHNA, CDR2 YSLEER. CDR3 region: CASSQITGLSNYGYTF.

The V gene is TRBV5-4, the J gene TRBJ2-6; TCRdb's D call, TRBD2, is unchecked because there is no DNA. This CDR3 is 15 amino acids long. CDR1 and CDR2 from the germline V gene are SGHNT and YYREEE (reference sequence). The CDR3 reads CASSPEGSGANVLTF. Supplemented by reference TRBV5-4 and TRBJ2-6, the full variable domain reads ETGVTQSPTHLIKTRGQQVTLRCSSQSGHNTVSWYQQALGQGPQFIFQYYREEENGRGNFPPRFSGLQFPNYSSELNVNALELDDSALYLCASSPEGSGANVLTFGAGSRLTVL.

This sequence joins TRBV6-2 or TRBV6-3 and TRBJ1-1; there is no DNA to check the TCRdb D call of TRBD1. The CDR3 sequence is 12 residues long. Germline assignment: CDR1 MNHEY and CDR2 SVGEGT. CDR3 in amino acids: CASRTGNTEAFF.

V usage is TRBV5-1 and J usage is TRBJ1-2; the D gene TCRdb calls, TRBD1, cannot be checked with no DNA. This CDR3 is built from 15 residues. CDR1 and CDR2 (germline): SGHRS, YFSETQ. The CDR3 reads CASSLELPGHRGYTF.

This chain uses TRBV15 with TRBJ2-4. CDR3 length: 15 residues. Germline CDR1 LNHNV, CDR2 YYDKDF (reference sequence). The CDR3 reads CATSSSRFPGNIQYF.

This chain joins TRBV5-1 and TRBJ2-7. Germline CDR1 is SGHRS and CDR2 is YFSETQ. This CDR3 has 14 amino acids. The chain's CDR3 is CASSLAVGNYEQYF.

The genes are TRBV20-1 and TRBJ1-5; TCRdb gives TRBD1 as the D gene, but with no DNA this cannot be confirmed. This CDR3 region has 16 residues. The germline V gene encodes CDR1 DFQATT and CDR2 SNEGSKA (reference sequence). CDR3 sequence: CSARGGTEYSNQPQHF.

The rearrangement joins TRBV27 to TRBJ1-6; the D call of TRBD1 rests on TCRdb alone, since no DNA is present to check it. CDR1 and CDR2 (germline): MNHEY, SMNVEV (reference sequence). CDR3 length: 15 amino acids. CDR3 sequence: CASSLSGTVGSPLHF.

V usage is TRBV9 and J usage is TRBJ2-1; the TCRdb D gene call, TRBD1, has no DNA to confirm it. The length of the CDR3 is 14 residues. Germline CDR1 reads SGDLS; CDR2 reads YYNGEE. CDR3 amino acids: CASSTGQGNNEQFF.

The rearrangement links TRBV28 to TRBJ1-2. The CDR3 has 14 residues. Germline V gives CDR1 MDHEN, CDR2 SYDVKM. CDR3 loop: CASSPLAGGYGYTF.

The gene calls are TRBV6-2 or TRBV6-3 and TRBJ2-1; checking the TCRdb D call of TRBD1 is not possible without DNA. The germline V gene encodes CDR1 MNHEY and CDR2 SVGEGT. The CDR3 extends over 16 amino acids. CDR3 sequence: CASSYSGTGPYNEQFF.

J is TRBJ2-4 and V is TRBV2; with no DNA, the TCRdb D assignment of TRBD1 cannot be verified. The CDR3 consists of 14 residues. The germline V gene has CDR1 SNHLY and CDR2 FYNNEI. The CDR3: CASSDEGFKNIQYF.

The chain uses TRBV6-2 or TRBV6-3 and TRBJ1-4; the D gene TCRdb calls, TRBD1, cannot be checked with no DNA. The length of the CDR3 is 14 residues. The germline V gene has CDR1 MNHEY and CDR2 SVGEGT. The chain's CDR3 is CASSTQGGGEKLFF.

This chain joins TRBV7-9 and TRBJ2-1; TCRdb calls TRBD1, which cannot be checked without DNA. The CDR3 runs to 15 residues. Germline CDR1 is SEHNR and CDR2 is FQNEAQ (reference sequence). The CDR3 sequence: CASSPTGGGYNEQFF.

CDR3 protein: CASSQDLRTEQFF. This chain connects TRBV4-3 to TRBJ2-1. Germline V gene data show CDR1 as LGHNA and CDR2 as YSLEER. The length of the CDR3 is 13 residues.

V usage is TRBV20-1 and J usage is TRBJ1-5; no DNA is available, so the TRBD1 call from TCRdb remains unchecked. This CDR3 region has 16 residues. Germline V gene lookup returns CDR1 DFQATT and CDR2 SNEGSKA (reference sequence). The CDR3 sequence is CSALRPGDSPLKPQHF.

The chain is built from TRBV2 and TRBJ2-1; lacking DNA, the TRBD1 call made by TCRdb goes unchecked. The CDR3 covers 14 residues. CDR1 and CDR2 (germline): SNHLY, FYNNEI. The chain's CDR3 is CASSRTGAYNEQFF.

The chain carries TRBV7-2 and TRBJ2-5; TCRdb returns TRBD1, unconfirmable since there is no DNA. From germline, CDR1 is SGHTA and CDR2 FQGNSA. This CDR3 region has 14 residues. CDR3 amino acids: CASSPPGLGSTQYF.

V is TRBV6-5 and J is TRBJ2-5; as DNA is missing, the TRBD1 call by TCRdb cannot be tested. The CDR3 contains 12 residues. Germline CDR1 is MNHEY and CDR2 is SVGAGI. This CDR3 reads CASSHPLGTQYF.

The genes are TRBV15 and TRBJ1-1. From germline, CDR1 is LNHNV and CDR2 YYDKDF (reference sequence). The CDR3 sequence is 13 residues long. CDR3 region: CATSQGTNTEAFF.

The chain couples TRBV20-1 to TRBJ2-7; TCRdb names TRBD2, which stays unverified in the absence of DNA. The CDR3 is 16 residues long. Germline-derived CDR1 and CDR2 are DFQATT and SNEGSKA (reference sequence). This CDR3 reads CSARDQRAGGTYEQYF.

This sequence joins TRBV18 and TRBJ2-1; TCRdb proposes TRBD1, but this gene call is untestable without DNA. The germline gives CDR1 KGHSH, CDR2 LQKENI. The length of the CDR3 is 15 residues. The CDR3 protein is CASSPKTGSYNEQFF.

The CDR3 is CASSGTQETQYF. The chain couples TRBV5-1 to TRBJ2-5; TCRdb selects TRBD1, and the lack of DNA leaves this call unchecked. The CDR3 has 12 residues. CDR1 SGHRS and CDR2 YFSETQ come from the germline V gene. Supplemented by reference TRBV5-1 and TRBJ2-5, the full variable domain reads KAGVTQTPRYLIKTRGQQVTLSCSPISGHRSVSWYQQTPGQGLQFLFEYFSETQRNKGNFPGRFSGRQFSNSRSEMNVSTLELGDSALYLCASSGTQETQYFGPGTRLLVL.

The chain employs TRBV15 and TRBJ2-3; TCRdb selects TRBD2, and the lack of DNA leaves this call unchecked. CDR3 size: 15 residues. Germline CDR1 and CDR2: LNHNV and YYDKDF (reference sequence). The CDR3 loop reads CATSRESLAGDTQYF.

The chain has TRBV28 and TRBJ1-3. CDR1 MDHEN and CDR2 SYDVKM come from the germline V gene. The CDR3 is made up of 16 amino acids. The CDR3 sequence: CASSSGGGHSGNTIYF.